Listed below are T cell receptor beta chains from one sample, sequenced in a study of cytomegalovirus exposure and HLA in healthy donors. Clones were read by immunoSEQ multiplex PCR, and TCRdb kept only the in-frame ones, dropping some. The sample consists of some 160,000 clones, over 70% of them appearing once. The sequencing sample was made of PBMCs. The source is a woman aged 18-29 years in good health and CMV-seronegative. CDR3s include the opening cysteine and the closing phenylalanine or tryptophan. A D gene is named only where the DNA matches it firmly. For some rows the clone size is stated as once, few or many, or as a class when expanded; others skip it.

j_gene,v_gene,abundance,d_gene,CDR3nt,CDR3aa
TRBJ1-3,TRBV30,NA,NA,TGTGCCTGGAGTTTAAACAGACAGAGCACCATATATTTT,CAWSLNRQSTIYF
TRBJ2-5,TRBV28,NA,NA,TGTGCCAGCAGTCGGGATGAGCAGTACTTC,CASSRDEQYF
TRBJ2-2,TRBV10-1,NA,NA,TGCGCCAGCAGACCTGCCCCGGGTGTCGGGGAGCTGTTTTTT,CASRPAPGVGELFF
TRBJ1-2,TRBV19,NA,NA,TGTGCCAGTAGTATCCGGAGAGGGGGGGCGGAAGGCTACACCTTC,CASSIRRGGAEGYTF
TRBJ2-2,TRBV30,NA,NA,TGTGCCTGGAGTGGGGGGCCGAACACCGGGGAGCTGTTTTTT,CAWSGGPNTGELFF
TRBJ1-5,TRBV19,NA,NA,TGTGCCAGTAGTGGATCGACAGGCTATAGCAATCAGCCCCAGCATTTT,CASSGSTGYSNQPQHF
TRBJ2-3,TRBV6-1,once,NA,TGTGCCACATCTTTCTCCCCGGGGGGCACAGATACGCAGTATTTT,CATSFSPGGTDTQYF
TRBJ2-3,TRBV5-4,NA,TRBD1,TGTGCCAGCAGCTCCGACAGGGGGTTGACAGATACGCAGTATTTT,CASSSDRGLTDTQYF
TRBJ1-2,TRBV27,few,NA,TGTGCCAGCAGTGACGGCGGGGTATGGCGTGGCTACACCTTC,CASSDGGVWRGYTF
TRBJ1-6,TRBV19,NA,TRBD1,TGTGCCAGTAGTACAGACAGGGTAAATAATTCACCCCTCCACTTT,CASSTDRVNNSPLHF
TRBJ2-7,TRBV7-8,once,TRBD1,TGTGCCAGCAGCCCAATCGGCACAGGGGGGAAGATCGAGCAGTACTTC,CASSPIGTGGKIEQYF
TRBJ1-4,TRBV15,NA,TRBD1,TGTGCCACCAGCAGAGTTCCGGGACAGACTAATGAAAAACTGTTTTTT,CATSRVPGQTNEKLFF
TRBJ2-5,TRBV2,few,TRBD2,TGTGCCAGCTCGTACGCGGGGGAGGCCACAGAGACCCAGTACTTC,CASSYAGEATETQYF
TRBJ2-5,TRBV6-5,NA,NA,TGTGCCAGCAGTCCCCCCCCCGGGACTGGGGAGACCCAGTACTTC,CASSPPPGTGETQYF
TRBJ2-5,TRBV5-8,NA,TRBD2,TGTGCCAGCAGCTGGGGAGGGGAGACCCAGTACTTC,CASSWGGETQYF
TRBJ2-7,TRBV5-1,NA,NA,TGCGCCAGCCAAAAATACGAGCAGTACTTC,CASQKYEQYF
TRBJ2-7,TRBV7-6,NA,TRBD1,TGTGCCAGCACCAGGGGGGACAGGGGATCTTACGAGCAGTACTTC,CASTRGDRGSYEQYF
TRBJ1-1,TRBV6-5,NA,NA,TGTGCCAGCAGTTTACCACCCGGGATTCCGAACACTGAAGCTTTCTTT,CASSLPPGIPNTEAFF
TRBJ1-5,TRBV5-6,NA,NA,TGTGCCAGCAGCTTTTTTTGGGAGGGAAAGACGAGCAATCAGCCCCAGCATTTT,CASSFFWEGKTSNQPQHF
TRBJ2-6,TRBV15,NA,NA,TGTGCCACGCTTTTCAGCTCCTCTGGGGCCAACGGCCTGACTTTC,CATLFSSSGANGLTF
TRBJ2-7,TRBV6-1,NA,NA,TGTGCCAGCAGTGAAGTTGTTCGGGGAGAAGAGCAGTACTTC,CASSEVVRGEEQYF
TRBJ2-5,TRBV18,NA,NA,TGTGCCAGCTCACCACCAGGACGGGAGGAGACCCAGTACTTC,CASSPPGREETQYF
TRBJ1-2,TRBV9,NA,TRBD1,TGTGCCAGCAGCGTAGGACAGGGCGGTGGCTACACCTTC,CASSVGQGGGYTF
TRBJ1-2,TRBV6-5,NA,NA,TGTGCCAGCACAAACACAGCGGGGATTTATGGCTACACCTTC,CASTNTAGIYGYTF
TRBJ1-5,TRBV10-3,NA,NA,TGTGCCATCAGCAGGGGCGCAAGCAATCAGCCCCAGCATTTT,CAISRGASNQPQHF
TRBJ2-7,TRBV2,NA,TRBD1,TGTGCCAGCAGCCGGGACAGGCCGGCCACCTACGAGCAGTACTTC,CASSRDRPATYEQYF
TRBJ1-4,TRBV5-1,NA,NA,TGCGCCAGCAGCCTGCCAGATGAAAAACTGTTTTTT,CASSLPDEKLFF
TRBJ2-3,TRBV2,NA,TRBD2,TGTGCCAGCAGTGACCCGGGACTAGCGGACGGAAACACAGATACGCAGTATTTT,CASSDPGLADGNTDTQYF
TRBJ2-3,TRBV29-1,once,TRBD2,TGCAGCGTTGATCGGACTAGCGGGGGGGCGAGGTCAGATACGCAGTATTTT,CSVDRTSGGARSDTQYF
TRBJ1-5,TRBV7-6,NA,NA,TGTGCCAGCAGCCCGGAATCCTCAGGGGTTGGACAGCCCCAGCATTTT,CASSPESSGVGQPQHF
TRBJ2-7,TRBV5-1,NA,TRBD1,TGCGCCAGCAGCTTGACCGGGACAGGGAAGTCCGAGCAGTACTTC,CASSLTGTGKSEQYF
TRBJ1-2,TRBV7-8,NA,TRBD1,TGTGCCAGCAGCTTAGCGTCCGGACAGGGACTACGAAAAGCCTATGGCTACACCTTC,CASSLASGQGLRKAYGYTF
TRBJ1-2,TRBV5-4,NA,NA,TGTGCCAGCAGCTCCGGGGAAGTAGGTTCCTACACCTTC,CASSSGEVGSYTF
TRBJ1-1,TRBV19,NA,NA,TGTGCCAGTAGTATTCAGACAGTGGGCCCGGCTTTCTTT,CASSIQTVGPAFF
TRBJ2-1,TRBV28,NA,TRBD2,TGTGCCAGCAGAGGACTAGCGGGGGGCGTTGAGCAGTTCTTC,CASRGLAGGVEQFF
TRBJ2-4,TRBV11-2,NA,TRBD2,TGTGCCAGCAGCTTAACCGGGGGGGCGGCCAAAAACATTCAGTACTTC,CASSLTGGAAKNIQYF
TRBJ2-7,TRBV7-9,NA,TRBD1,TGTGCCAGCAGTTCTCCGGACAGGGGACTCTCCTACGAGCAGTACTTC,CASSSPDRGLSYEQYF
TRBJ1-1,TRBV5-1,NA,NA,TGCGCCAGCAGCGGATTGCCCGGGATTGAAGCTTTCTTT,CASSGLPGIEAFF
TRBJ2-7,TRBV5-8,NA,NA,TGTGCCAGCAGCCGGACTGTGAGCTCCTACGAGCAGTACTTC,CASSRTVSSYEQYF
TRBJ2-3,TRBV6-6,NA,NA,TGTGCCAGCAGCGACGCGGTTGATACGCAGTATTTT,CASSDAVDTQYF
TRBJ2-7,TRBV5-1,once,TRBD2,TGCGCCAGCAGCTTGGAGGAGCGGGGGGGCCCCTACGAGCAGTACTTC,CASSLEERGGPYEQYF
TRBJ2-7,TRBV29-1,NA,NA,TGCAGCGTTGGTCGGGGGGCGAGGTACGAGCAGTACTTC,CSVGRGARYEQYF
TRBJ1-4,TRBV7-2,NA,TRBD1,TGTGCCAGCGCTCGACAGGGGACGGGGGAAAAACTGTTTTTT,CASARQGTGEKLFF
TRBJ2-7,TRBV11-2,NA,NA,TGTGCCAGCAGCTTAGTCCAGGGCCCCTACGAGCAGTACTTC,CASSLVQGPYEQYF
TRBJ2-7,TRBV5-1,NA,NA,TGCGCCAGCAGCTTAGAAGCGACGTACGAGCAGTACTTC,CASSLEATYEQYF
TRBJ1-1,TRBV9,NA,NA,TGTGCCAGCAGGGGGGGGAACACTGAAGCTTTCTTT,CASRGGNTEAFF
TRBJ2-7,TRBV5-4,NA,TRBD1,TGTGCCAGCAGCGCGCAGGGGGTGTACTACGAGCAGTACTTC,CASSAQGVYYEQYF
TRBJ2-1,TRBV6-4,NA,NA,TGTGCCAGCAGTAGCGCGGGGAGTTACAATGAGCAGTTCTTC,CASSSAGSYNEQFF
TRBJ1-4,TRBV5-1,NA,NA,TGCGCCAGCGCCTTCAGGGTTGGCGAAAAACTGTTTTTT,CASAFRVGEKLFF
TRBJ2-3,TRBV4-1,NA,TRBD2,TGCGCCAGCAGCCAGAAGCGAGCGGGGAGCACAGATACGCAGTATTTT,CASSQKRAGSTDTQYF